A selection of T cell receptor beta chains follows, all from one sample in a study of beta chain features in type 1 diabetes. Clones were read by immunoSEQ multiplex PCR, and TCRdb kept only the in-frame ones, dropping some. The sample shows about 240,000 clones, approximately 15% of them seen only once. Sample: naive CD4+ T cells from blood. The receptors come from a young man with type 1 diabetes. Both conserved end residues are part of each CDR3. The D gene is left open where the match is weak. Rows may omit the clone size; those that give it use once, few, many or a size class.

CDR3aa: CASSPPGLAGGIHEQFF
CDR3nt: TGTGCCAGCAGCCCACCGGGACTAGCGGGAGGAATCCATGAGCAGTTCTTC
d_gene: TRBD2
v_gene: TRBV7-9
j_gene: TRBJ2-1
abundance: few

CDR3aa: CASSGRAPGELFF
CDR3nt: TGTGCCAGTAGCGGGAGGGCCCCCGGGGAGCTGTTTTTT
d_gene: TRBD2
v_gene: TRBV6-6
j_gene: TRBJ2-2
abundance: few

CDR3aa: CASLALKGSVPNEQFF
CDR3nt: TGTGCTAGCCTTGCCCTAAAGGGTAGCGTCCCCAATGAGCAGTTCTTC
d_gene: NA
v_gene: TRBV12-5
j_gene: TRBJ2-1
abundance: few

CDR3aa: CASSVRSGQYF
CDR3nt: TGTGCCAGCAGTGTGCGTTCGGGGCAGTACTTC
d_gene: NA
v_gene: TRBV2
j_gene: TRBJ2-7
abundance: few

CDR3aa: CASSPRGLASYNEQFF
CDR3nt: TGTGCCAGCAGCCCGCGGGGACTAGCTTCCTACAATGAGCAGTTCTTC
d_gene: TRBD2
v_gene: TRBV7-2
j_gene: TRBJ2-1
abundance: NA

CDR3aa: CASSQTGATNEKLFF
CDR3nt: TGCGCCAGCAGCCAAACAGGAGCAACTAATGAAAAACTGTTTTTT
d_gene: NA
v_gene: TRBV4-1
j_gene: TRBJ1-4
abundance: NA

CDR3aa: CASSLQSSGIYEQYF
CDR3nt: TGTGCCAGCAGCTTACAGTCTAGCGGGATCTACGAGCAGTACTTC
d_gene: TRBD2
v_gene: TRBV7-2
j_gene: TRBJ2-7
abundance: NA

CDR3aa: CAWSSGGDQETQYF
CDR3nt: TGTGCCTGGAGTAGCGGGGGGGACCAAGAGACCCAGTACTTC
d_gene: TRBD2
v_gene: TRBV30
j_gene: TRBJ2-5
abundance: few

CDR3aa: CASRGQGTHEQYF
CDR3nt: TGTGCCAGCAGAGGACAGGGTACCCACGAGCAGTACTTC
d_gene: TRBD1
v_gene: TRBV27
j_gene: TRBJ2-7
abundance: NA

CDR3aa: CATSSDRGGSYEQYF
CDR3nt: TGTGCCACCAGCAGCGACAGGGGAGGCTCCTACGAGCAGTACTTC
d_gene: TRBD1
v_gene: TRBV15
j_gene: TRBJ2-7
abundance: NA

CDR3aa: CASSQEGRGTEAFF
CDR3nt: TGTGCCAGCAGCCAAGAGGGCAGAGGGACTGAAGCTTTCTTT
d_gene: NA
v_gene: TRBV4-2
j_gene: TRBJ1-1
abundance: few

CDR3aa: CASRESGEETQYF
CDR3nt: TGTGCCAGCAGGGAGTCGGGAGAGGAGACCCAGTACTTC
d_gene: NA
v_gene: TRBV2
j_gene: TRBJ2-5
abundance: few

CDR3aa: CASSKDSFYGSGANVLTF
CDR3nt: TGTGCCAGCAGCAAGGACAGCTTTTATGGCTCTGGGGCCAACGTCCTGACTTTC
d_gene: NA
v_gene: TRBV5-6
j_gene: TRBJ2-6
abundance: few

CDR3aa: CASRLGTRFLRYTGELFF
CDR3nt: TGTGCCAGCCGCCTCGGGACAAGGTTTCTTAGGTACACCGGGGAGCTGTTTTTT
d_gene: NA
v_gene: TRBV2
j_gene: TRBJ2-2
abundance: NA

CDR3aa: CASSLGGGVDTQYF
CDR3nt: TGTGCCAGCAGCCTTGGCGGGGGCGTAGATACGCAGTATTTT
d_gene: NA
v_gene: TRBV11-2
j_gene: TRBJ2-3
abundance: few

CDR3aa: CASSFWQGGQPQHF
CDR3nt: TGTGCCAGCAGTTTTTGGCAGGGAGGTCAGCCCCAGCATTTT
d_gene: NA
v_gene: TRBV6-5
j_gene: TRBJ1-5
abundance: few

CDR3aa: CASSLGQGEAFF
CDR3nt: TGCGCCAGCAGTCTGGGACAGGGTGAAGCTTTCTTT
d_gene: TRBD1
v_gene: TRBV5-1
j_gene: TRBJ1-1
abundance: NA

CDR3aa: CASSRTGSGEQFF
CDR3nt: TGTGCCAGCAGTAGAACAGGGTCGGGTGAGCAGTTCTTC
d_gene: NA
v_gene: TRBV6-5
j_gene: TRBJ2-1
abundance: few

CDR3aa: CASSFQGDTEAFF
CDR3nt: TGTGCCAGCAGCTTCCAGGGGGACACTGAAGCTTTCTTT
d_gene: TRBD1
v_gene: TRBV11-3
j_gene: TRBJ1-1
abundance: few

CDR3aa: CAWSVGTGGLEQYF
CDR3nt: TGTGCCTGGAGTGTCGGGACAGGGGGCCTCGAGCAGTACTTC
d_gene: TRBD1
v_gene: TRBV30
j_gene: TRBJ2-7
abundance: NA

CDR3aa: CASSEGYGDRSSEQYF
CDR3nt: TGTGCCAGCAGTGAAGGTTATGGGGACAGGTCTAGCGAGCAGTACTTC
d_gene: TRBD1
v_gene: TRBV25-1
j_gene: TRBJ2-7
abundance: few

CDR3aa: CASSADREQPQHF
CDR3nt: TGTGCCAGCTCAGCGGACAGGGAACAGCCCCAGCATTTT
d_gene: TRBD1
v_gene: TRBV18
j_gene: TRBJ1-5
abundance: NA

CDR3aa: CASSPDGKMLGTEAFF
CDR3nt: TGTGCCAGCTCGCCTGACGGGAAGATGTTAGGGACTGAAGCTTTCTTT
d_gene: NA
v_gene: TRBV18
j_gene: TRBJ1-1
abundance: few

CDR3aa: CASSLPQGYTGELFF
CDR3nt: TGTGCCAGCAGCTTACCACAGGGATACACCGGGGAGCTGTTTTTT
d_gene: NA
v_gene: TRBV7-2
j_gene: TRBJ2-2
abundance: few

CDR3aa: CSVGQGDTEAFF
CDR3nt: TGCAGCGTGGGACAGGGAGACACTGAAGCTTTCTTT
d_gene: TRBD1
v_gene: TRBV29-1
j_gene: TRBJ1-1
abundance: NA

CDR3aa: CASSLRDSNSYEQYF
CDR3nt: TGTGCCAGCAGTCTCCGGGACAGTAACTCCTACGAGCAGTACTTC
d_gene: TRBD1
v_gene: TRBV6-5
j_gene: TRBJ2-7
abundance: few

CDR3aa: CASSPNPRDQPQHF
CDR3nt: TGTGCCAGCAGCCCGAACCCCAGGGATCAGCCCCAGCATTTT
d_gene: NA
v_gene: TRBV5-4
j_gene: TRBJ1-5
abundance: NA

CDR3aa: CASSQDLLAGSTDTQYF
CDR3nt: TGTGCCAGCAGCCAAGATCTTTTAGCGGGGAGCACAGATACGCAGTATTTT
d_gene: TRBD2
v_gene: TRBV14
j_gene: TRBJ2-3
abundance: NA

CDR3aa: CASSLDRGGNIQYF
CDR3nt: TGTGCCAGCAGTTTAGACAGAGGTGGAAACATTCAGTACTTC
d_gene: NA
v_gene: TRBV27
j_gene: TRBJ2-4
abundance: few

CDR3aa: CASAGGRTNTEAFF
CDR3nt: TGTGCCAGCGCAGGGGGGAGGACGAACACTGAAGCTTTCTTT
d_gene: TRBD1
v_gene: TRBV7-2
j_gene: TRBJ1-1
abundance: NA

CDR3aa: CASSPSQGLEQYF
CDR3nt: TGTGCCAGCAGCCCCTCGCAGGGTCTCGAGCAGTACTTC
d_gene: NA
v_gene: TRBV11-3
j_gene: TRBJ2-7
abundance: NA

CDR3aa: CAWRGQGNSPLHF
CDR3nt: TGTGCCTGGAGAGGACAGGGCAATTCACCCCTCCACTTT
d_gene: TRBD1
v_gene: TRBV30
j_gene: TRBJ1-6
abundance: few

CDR3aa: CSVGPDRDQNYGYTF
CDR3nt: TGCAGCGTTGGCCCTGACAGGGATCAGAACTATGGCTACACCTTC
d_gene: TRBD1
v_gene: TRBV29-1
j_gene: TRBJ1-2
abundance: NA

CDR3aa: CASSVLRGEQYF
CDR3nt: TGTGCCAGCAGTGTCCTCCGCGGCGAGCAGTACTTC
d_gene: NA
v_gene: TRBV25-1
j_gene: TRBJ2-7
abundance: NA

CDR3aa: CASSPLAGATDTQYF
CDR3nt: TGTGCCAGCAGCCCACTAGCGGGGGCCACAGATACGCAGTATTTT
d_gene: TRBD2
v_gene: TRBV11-2
j_gene: TRBJ2-3
abundance: NA

CDR3aa: CSAIQPNTEAFF
CDR3nt: TGCAGCGCGATACAACCGAACACTGAAGCTTTCTTT
d_gene: NA
v_gene: TRBV29-1
j_gene: TRBJ1-1
abundance: NA

CDR3aa: CASSQDGTSGGSSTDTQYF
CDR3nt: TGCGCCAGCAGCCAAGATGGGACTAGCGGAGGGTCTAGCACAGATACGCAGTATTTT
d_gene: TRBD2
v_gene: TRBV4-1
j_gene: TRBJ2-3
abundance: few

CDR3aa: CASSLVRGNEQFF
CDR3nt: TGTGCCAGCAGCCTAGTCCGCGGCAATGAGCAGTTCTTC
d_gene: NA
v_gene: TRBV14
j_gene: TRBJ2-1
abundance: NA